A selection of T cell receptor beta chains follows, all from one sample in a study of Graves' ophthalmopathy and Graves' hyperthyroidism. TCRdb called the multiplex PCR reads again in MiXCR, with one record for every CDR3 protein. The sample holds roughly 700,000 distinct CDR3 sequences, roughly 40% seen once. The sample comprised peripheral blood. The receptors stem from an adult man with Graves' ophthalmopathy. CDR3s leave out the opening cysteine and the closing phenylalanine or tryptophan. The size of a clone is reported for some rows only, either as once, few or many, or as a class for expanded clones.

abundance: NA; j_gene: TRBJ2-7; v_gene: TRBV7-9; CDR3aa: ASSLALAGDSSYEQY
abundance: many; j_gene: TRBJ2-5; v_gene: TRBV7-6; CDR3aa: ASSSGVPETQY
abundance: many; j_gene: TRBJ1-1; v_gene: TRBV4-3; CDR3aa: ASSHRQGAEAF
abundance: once; j_gene: NA; v_gene: TRBV19; CDR3aa: ASGISTTTNTGELF
abundance: NA; j_gene: TRBJ1-5; v_gene: TRBV29-1; CDR3aa: SVGNINQPQH
abundance: NA; j_gene: TRBJ1-3; v_gene: TRBV29-1; CDR3aa: SVVEQGDSGYTIY
abundance: NA; j_gene: TRBJ1-1; v_gene: TRBV19; CDR3aa: ASSQAPGAGSEAF
abundance: NA; j_gene: TRBJ2-2; v_gene: TRBV12-3/TRBV12-4; CDR3aa: ASREGQGARNGELF
abundance: few; j_gene: TRBJ1-5; v_gene: TRBV20-1; CDR3aa: SAEQGLDQPQH
abundance: many; j_gene: TRBJ1-5; v_gene: TRBV10-3; CDR3aa: AISELAGKPQH
abundance: many; j_gene: TRBJ1-4; v_gene: TRBV7-9; CDR3aa: ASGRGQLKLF
abundance: NA; j_gene: TRBJ2-7; v_gene: TRBV19; CDR3aa: ASSIGQNSEQY
abundance: NA; j_gene: TRBJ2-5; v_gene: TRBV7-2; CDR3aa: ASSPLAMGGEETQY
abundance: many; j_gene: TRBJ2-7; v_gene: TRBV7-8; CDR3aa: ASSLASQTYEQY
abundance: NA; j_gene: TRBJ2-5; v_gene: TRBV20-1; CDR3aa: SGLGQGEGAQY
abundance: NA; j_gene: TRBJ2-2; v_gene: TRBV7-9; CDR3aa: ASSLIAGTGELF
abundance: few; j_gene: TRBJ2-2; v_gene: TRBV7-9; CDR3aa: ASSFRGTSRAGELF
abundance: NA; j_gene: TRBJ1-5; v_gene: TRBV24-1; CDR3aa: ASSPEEPSNQPQH
abundance: NA; j_gene: TRBJ2-7; v_gene: TRBV12-3/TRBV12-4; CDR3aa: ASSDTGGYEQY
abundance: NA; j_gene: TRBJ2-1; v_gene: TRBV2; CDR3aa: ASSVQRGRYNEQF
abundance: few; j_gene: TRBJ1-6; v_gene: TRBV2; CDR3aa: ASSPGQGVSPLH
abundance: NA; j_gene: TRBJ1-2; v_gene: TRBV10-3; CDR3aa: AISDKAGGNEDGYT
abundance: few; j_gene: TRBJ1-1; v_gene: TRBV7-2; CDR3aa: ASSLSGGATEAF
abundance: few; j_gene: TRBJ2-7; v_gene: TRBV6-6; CDR3aa: ASSYSQGYEQY
abundance: NA; j_gene: TRBJ2-7; v_gene: TRBV7-8; CDR3aa: ASSPPGTGFYEQY
abundance: few; j_gene: TRBJ2-5; v_gene: TRBV20-1; CDR3aa: SARVRMAAETQY
abundance: many; j_gene: TRBJ1-5; v_gene: TRBV20-1; CDR3aa: SARDRGRGNQPQH
abundance: NA; j_gene: TRBJ2-6; v_gene: TRBV29-1; CDR3aa: SGTVSGANVLT
abundance: NA; j_gene: TRBJ1-1; v_gene: TRBV5-6; CDR3aa: ASSMLTGNTEAF
abundance: NA; j_gene: TRBJ1-2; v_gene: TRBV3-1; CDR3aa: ASTLGAGGDYGYT
abundance: many; j_gene: TRBJ1-1; v_gene: TRBV13; CDR3aa: ASSPRDREAEAF
abundance: NA; j_gene: TRBJ2-7; v_gene: TRBV29-1; CDR3aa: SVEDRGGYEQY
abundance: NA; j_gene: TRBJ2-5; v_gene: TRBV4-3; CDR3aa: ASSQDNSLAGRETQY
abundance: NA; j_gene: TRBJ1-6; v_gene: TRBV27; CDR3aa: AIGLTVVNSPLH
abundance: NA; j_gene: TRBJ1-2; v_gene: TRBV10-3; CDR3aa: ASSWVGRANYGYT
abundance: few; j_gene: TRBJ1-1; v_gene: TRBV7-9; CDR3aa: ASSFTRWGVNTEAF
abundance: NA; j_gene: TRBJ2-3; v_gene: TRBV12-3/TRBV12-4; CDR3aa: ASSGRGQGTDTQY
abundance: NA; j_gene: TRBJ1-1; v_gene: TRBV9; CDR3aa: ASSGHRGGNTEAF
abundance: NA; j_gene: TRBJ1-1; v_gene: TRBV2; CDR3aa: ASSEGTGATEAF
abundance: few; j_gene: TRBJ2-7; v_gene: TRBV7-2; CDR3aa: ASSQEQGFNEQY
abundance: many; j_gene: TRBJ1-2; v_gene: TRBV6-6; CDR3aa: ASSYSVSGTGIFWYGYT
abundance: NA; j_gene: NA; v_gene: TRBV7-6; CDR3aa: ASSFSGGRLNEQF
abundance: few; j_gene: TRBJ1-1; v_gene: TRBV20-1; CDR3aa: SALGGILNTEAF
abundance: NA; j_gene: TRBJ1-5; v_gene: TRBV25-1; CDR3aa: ASSEIGLGQGQPQH
abundance: many; j_gene: TRBJ2-7; v_gene: TRBV29-1; CDR3aa: SAVPRDRSPYEQY